The sequence of this T cell receptor (beta chain) was determined in a study of cytomegalovirus exposure and HLA in healthy donors. General study points: Researchers catalogued over 150 TCR beta chains as cytomegalovirus-associated. The tendency of first-cohort TCR clusters to co-occur in the 110 or so validation repertoires emerged from a later analysis. While the bulk of TCR sequences proved rare, some public TCRs turned up in many donors.

It was the approximately 110-subject validation cohort, separate from the roughly 700-subject first cohort, to which the donors belonged. About this clone itself: Its antigen is not identified.

The CDR3 length is 14 residues. Germline V gene lookup returns CDR1 SGHTA and CDR2 FQGNSA. The V end was cut by 1 base, the J end by 3 bases, with 10 bases between. Sequencing was performed with immunoSEQ multiplex PCR; in TCRdb, only in-frame clones are kept and a portion is missing. The sample carries 150,000 or so clones, 75% to 90% recorded once. The rearrangement uses TRBV7-2 and TRBJ2-7; TRBD1 is a possible D gene (6 bases). This TCR came from a woman aged 25-40 years in good health and CMV-seropositive. The sequenced sample consisted of PBMCs. For the CDR3, the DNA is TGTGCCAGCAGCTTAGAGGGGGTTTTCTACGAGCAGTACTTC. This sequence encodes CASSLEGVFYEQYF.